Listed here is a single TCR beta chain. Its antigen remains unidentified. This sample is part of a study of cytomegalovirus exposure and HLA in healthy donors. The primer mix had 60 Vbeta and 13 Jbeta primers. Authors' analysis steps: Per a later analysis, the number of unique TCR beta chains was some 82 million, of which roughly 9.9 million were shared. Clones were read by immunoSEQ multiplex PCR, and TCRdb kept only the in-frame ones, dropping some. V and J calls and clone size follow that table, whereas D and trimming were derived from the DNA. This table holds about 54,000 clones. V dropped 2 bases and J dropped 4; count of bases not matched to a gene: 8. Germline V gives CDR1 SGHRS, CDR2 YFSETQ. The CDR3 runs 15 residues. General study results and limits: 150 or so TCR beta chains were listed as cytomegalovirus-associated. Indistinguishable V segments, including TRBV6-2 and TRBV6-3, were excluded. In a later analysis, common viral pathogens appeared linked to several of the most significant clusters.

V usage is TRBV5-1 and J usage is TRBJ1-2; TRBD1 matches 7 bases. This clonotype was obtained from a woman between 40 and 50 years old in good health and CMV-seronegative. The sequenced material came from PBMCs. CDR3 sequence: CASSLLSTGSYGYTF. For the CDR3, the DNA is TGCGCCAGCAGCTTACTCTCGACAGGGAGCTATGGCTACACCTTC.